Listed here are 29 T cell receptor beta chains from one sample, sequenced in a study of blood T cell repertoires in COVID-19. TCRdb's table, derived via immunoSEQ multiplex PCR, lists solely in-frame clones and lacks some. The table lists under 350,000 clones, about nine tenths of them singletons. Sequencing was done on a sample of PBMCs or T cells enriched from blood (not recorded which). The receptors were sampled from a woman in her 40s who had recovered from COVID-19.

CDR3 in DNA: TGTGCCAGCAGCCCAGGGTCGGCTAATGAAAAACTGTTTTTT. As protein: CASSPGSANEKLFF. This chain links TRBV7-2 with TRBJ1-4; weak D call: TRBD1 (5 bases). This CDR3 region has 14 residues. Germline V gene sequence: CDR1 SGHTA, CDR2 FQGNSA. Between the trimmed V and J ends, which lost 5 bases and 3 bases, there was a span of 10 bases.

This chain links TRBV6-5 with TRBJ2-2; D may be TRBD1 (5 bases). CDR1 is MNHEY and CDR2 is SVGAGI in the germline V gene. The V gene lost 5 bases and the J gene lost 7 bases, with 17 bases spanning the gap. CDR3 length equals 15 residues. The CDR3 sequence is CASSPRPQGVGELFF. CDR3 sequence (DNA): TGTGCCAGCAGTCCCAGACCCCAGGGTGTCGGGGAGCTGTTTTTT.

V and J are TRBV5-1 and TRBJ1-1; 7 bases fit TRBD1. The CDR3 consists of 15 residues. Germline loops: CDR1 SGHRS, CDR2 YFSETQ. V lost 1 base to trimming and J lost 4 bases; unmatched junction nucleotides: 7. In nucleotides, the CDR3 is TGCGCCAGCAGCTTGAGTTCGGCAGGGGGCACTGAAGCTTTCTTT. It is translated as CASSLSSAGGTEAFF.

The chain has TRBV3-1 (or the pseudogene TRBV3-2) and TRBJ1-1; tentative D call: TRBD1 (5 bases). V lost 4 bases and J 7 bases, leaving 10 bases between the germline ends. This CDR3 is built from 12 residues. The V gene's germline CDR1 is LGHDT and CDR2 YNNKEL (reference sequence). Here the CDR3 reads CASSRSGLEAFF. The CDR3 region has the DNA TGTGCCAGCAGCCGGTCAGGGCTTGAAGCTTTCTTT.

J is TRBJ2-7 and V is TRBV27; D might be TRBD1 (6 bases). There are 20 residues in the CDR3. Germline lookup yields CDR1 MNHEY and CDR2 SMNVEV (reference sequence). V was trimmed by 6 bases and J by 6 bases, leaving 36 bases between them. CDR3 nucleotide sequence: TGTGCCAGCAGCTCGGCCCACAGGGTGTCCCTACGGCGAGTACGAGGCGAGCAGTACTTC. Protein: CASSSAHRVSLRRVRGEQYF.

The chain couples TRBV5-1 to TRBJ1-1, with D uncertain. The germline gives CDR1 SGHRS, CDR2 YFSETQ. V shed 7 bases and J shed 2 bases, with 9 bases lying between them. The CDR3 extends over 12 amino acids. The CDR3 protein is CASGEVNTEAFF. The CDR3 DNA reads TGCGCCAGCGGCGAGGTCAACACTGAAGCTTTCTTT.

The rearrangement links TRBV7-3 to TRBJ1-1, with TRBD1 matching 8 bases. This CDR3 is 14 amino acids long. Germline lookup yields CDR1 SGHTA and CDR2 FQGTGA. After removal of 5 bases from V and 3 bases from J, the junction contained 5 bases not matched to a gene. This chain's CDR3 is CASSATGGDTEAFF. The CDR3 coding sequence is TGTGCCAGCAGCGCCACAGGGGGAGACACTGAAGCTTTCTTT.

This chain uses TRBV2 with TRBJ1-2; 8 nucleotides align to TRBD1. The CDR3 runs 14 residues. Losses at the gene ends were 2 bases for V and 2 bases for J; bases not matched to a gene: 1. Germline lookup yields CDR1 SNHLY and CDR2 FYNNEI. The CDR3 region is CASSEQGANYGYTF. CDR3 sequence (DNA): TGTGCCAGCAGTGAACAGGGGGCCAACTATGGCTACACCTTC. Drawing the rest from reference TRBV2 and TRBJ1-2, the complete variable domain is EPEVTQTPSHQVTQMGQEVILRCVPISNHLYFYWYRQILGQKVEFLVSFYNNEISEKSEIFDDQFSVERPDGSNFTLKIRSTKLEDSAMYFCASSEQGANYGYTFGSGTRLTVV.

The rearrangement links TRBV29-1 to TRBJ2-2; TRBD2 might be the D (5 bases). The germline CDR1 and CDR2 sequences are SQVTM and ANQGSEA. CDR3 length: 13 amino acids. V lost 6 bases and J 4 bases, leaving 12 bases between the germline ends. CDR3 in amino acids: CSVSKGGTGELFF. CDR3 coding DNA: TGCAGCGTATCAAAAGGAGGCACCGGGGAGCTGTTTTTT.

The J gene is TRBJ1-5, the V gene TRBV4-1, with TRBD1 as a possible D gene (6 bases). The CDR3 is made up of 14 amino acids. V was pared by 3 bases and J by 3 bases, with 9 bases between. The germline gives CDR1 MGHRA, CDR2 YSYEKL. This chain's CDR3 is CASSHGQTNQPQHF. As DNA, the CDR3 is TGCGCCAGCAGCCACGGACAGACCAATCAGCCCCAGCATTTT.

The chain has TRBV18 and TRBJ1-1; D is ambiguous. In germline, CDR1 is KGHSH, CDR2 LQKENI. The CDR3 totals 14 residues. V was shortened by 1 base and J by 0 bases, with 6 bases between the two germline ends. The CDR3 region is CASSPREMNTEAFF. CDR3 nucleotide sequence: TGTGCCAGCTCACCACGAGAAATGAACACTGAAGCTTTCTTT.

In its sample, this clone was seen a few times. The chain couples TRBV13 to TRBJ1-3; the D gene is possibly TRBD1 (5 bases). Deletions cut 1 base from V and 3 bases from J, with 10 bases between. Germline lookup yields CDR1 PRHDT and CDR2 FYEKMQ (reference sequence). This CDR3 has 15 residues. The CDR3 bases are TGTGCCAGCAGCTTAGACAGGTCACTTGGAAACACCATATATTTT. Its protein is CASSLDRSLGNTIYF.

This rearrangement joins TRBV6-5 to TRBJ2-3; 8 bases map to TRBD2. Germline V gives CDR1 MNHEY, CDR2 SVGAGI. This CDR3 region has 14 residues. The trim removed 6 bases at V and 3 bases at J, leaving 5 bases unmatched. The CDR3 here is CASSRGGWTDTQYF. DNA for the CDR3: TGTGCCAGCAGCCGGGGGGGCTGGACAGATACGCAGTATTTT.

The chain is built from TRBV7-2 and TRBJ1-4; 8 nucleotides align to TRBD1. The V gene end was trimmed by 3 bases and the J gene end by 6 bases; junction bases not matched to a gene: 6. The CDR3 spans 15 residues. The germline CDR1 and CDR2 sequences are SGHTA and FQGNSA. The CDR3 protein is CASSFQGAGDEKLFF. The CDR3 coding sequence is TGTGCCAGCAGCTTTCAGGGGGCCGGAGATGAAAAACTGTTTTTT.

The chain has TRBV5-1 and TRBJ1-1, with TRBD1 as a possible D gene (5 bases). The germline V and J ends were trimmed by 0 bases and 5 bases, with 11 bases remaining between them. Germline assignment: CDR1 SGHRS and CDR2 YFSETQ. The CDR3 has 14 residues. The CDR3 is CASSLEGRGTEAFF. CDR3 in DNA: TGCGCCAGCAGCTTGGAGGGACGGGGGACTGAAGCTTTCTTT.

This chain joins TRBV27 and TRBJ2-1, with 13 bases identical to TRBD2. The V gene end was trimmed by 6 bases and the J gene end by 6 bases; junction bases not matched to a gene: 8. Germline V lookup: CDR1 MNHEY, CDR2 SMNVEV (reference sequence). This CDR3 has 16 amino acids. In DNA, the CDR3 is TGTGCCAGCAGACCACGACTAGCGGGAGGCCGCAATGAGCAGTTCTTC. This encodes CASRPRLAGGRNEQFF.

The V and J genes are TRBV12-3 or TRBV12-4 and TRBJ2-3; maybe TRBD2 (6 bases). This CDR3 contains 13 residues. The V gene lost 8 bases and the J gene lost 5 bases, with 14 bases spanning the gap. The CDR3 here is CASRLTGEDTQYF. CDR3 nucleotide sequence: TGTGCCAGCCGACTTACGGGGGAAGATACGCAGTATTTT.

This sequence joins TRBV11-3 and TRBJ2-1; D might be TRBD2 (6 bases). V lost 5 bases and J lost 3, with 14 bases in between. The germline CDR1 and CDR2 sequences are SGHNT and YENEEA. CDR3 length equals 15 residues. CDR3 bases: TGTGCCAGCAGCCCCGGAGGGCCGGGCTACAATGAGCAGTTCTTC. Amino acid sequence: CASSPGGPGYNEQFF.

The genes are TRBV28 and TRBJ1-3, with D uncertain. This CDR3 contains 15 residues. Germline CDR1 and CDR2: MDHEN and SYDVKM. V was pared by 5 bases and J by 4 bases, with 15 bases between. The CDR3 protein is CASSPPTLAGNTIYF. CDR3 DNA sequence: TGTGCCAGCAGTCCTCCCACGCTGGCCGGAAACACCATATATTTT.

The V gene is TRBV29-1, the J gene TRBJ1-1; 7 bases line up with TRBD1. Germline CDR1 SQVTM, CDR2 ANQGSEA. V shed 5 bases, J shed 7 bases, and the junction held 7 bases outside the gene matches. The CDR3 length is 12 residues. In DNA, the CDR3 is TGCAGCGTTCAAGGGACAGTGATTGAAGCTTTCTTT. It encodes CSVQGTVIEAFF.

V and J are TRBV9 and TRBJ2-4; maybe TRBD2 (5 bases). Germline lookup yields CDR1 SGDLS and CDR2 YYNGEE. The CDR3 length is 13 residues. Trimming cost V 0 bases and J 9 bases, with 10 bases left between them. Here the CDR3 DNA reads TGTGCCAGCAGCGTAGATCCCACTAGCATTCAGTACTTC. Its protein product is CASSVDPTSIQYF.

The CDR3 DNA reads TGTGCCAACCGACAGGGTATCGACACCGGGGAGCTGTTTTTT. Translated, it gives CANRQGIDTGELFF. The V and J genes are TRBV6-5 and TRBJ2-2, with 7 bases matching TRBD1. Trimming at V came to 10 bases and at J to 3 bases, leaving 8 bases not matched to a gene. The CDR3 sequence is 14 residues long. Germline-derived CDR1 and CDR2 are MNHEY and SVGAGI.

The rearrangement joins TRBV9 to TRBJ2-3; no clear D. CDR3 size: 15 residues. Trimming took off 0 bases at V and 2 bases at J, with 10 bases between the two ends. Germline V gene sequence: CDR1 SGDLS, CDR2 YYNGEE. The CDR3 spells CASSVVGTYTDTQYF. Here the CDR3 DNA reads TGTGCCAGCAGCGTAGTCGGTACTTACACAGATACGCAGTATTTT.

This chain uses TRBV30 with TRBJ2-7; no clear D gene. Germline V gene sequence: CDR1 GTSNPN, CDR2 SVGIG (reference sequence). Trimming left V 3 bases short and J 4 bases short, with 13 bases between. The CDR3 loop spans 13 amino acids. CDR3 amino acids: CAWRHGPSYEQYF. The CDR3 DNA reads as TGTGCCTGGAGGCATGGCCCCTCGTACGAGCAGTACTTC. Supplemented by reference TRBV30 and TRBJ2-7, the full variable domain reads SQTIHQWPATLVQPVGSPLSLECTVEGTSNPNLYWYRQAAGRGLQLLFYSVGIGQISSEVPQNLSASRPQDRQFILSSKKLLLSDSGFYLCAWRHGPSYEQYFGPGTRLTVT.

V gene TRBV5-1 combines with J gene TRBJ2-7; the D gene is possibly TRBD1 (5 bases). This CDR3 region has 15 residues. Germline values: CDR1 SGHRS, CDR2 YFSETQ. The ends were cut back, 3 bases at V and 4 bases at J, with 17 bases in the middle. The CDR3, as DNA: TGCGCCAGCAGCTCAAACCCAGGGTTCGGTTACGAGCAGTACTTC. Protein sequence: CASSSNPGFGYEQYF. The full variable domain, completed using reference TRBV5-1 and TRBJ2-7, is KAGVTQTPRYLIKTRGQQVTLSCSPISGHRSVSWYQQTPGQGLQFLFEYFSETQRNKGNFPGRFSGRQFSNSRSEMNVSTLELGDSALYLCASSSNPGFGYEQYFGPGTRLTVT.

V is TRBV19 and J is TRBJ1-1; TRBD1 is a possible D gene (5 bases). CDR1 and CDR2 (germline): LNHDA, SQIVND (reference sequence). V was pared by 1 base and J by 0 bases, with 12 bases between. CDR3 length: 16 residues. CDR3: CASSIGTGPMNTEAFF. The CDR3 nucleotides are TGTGCCAGTAGTATAGGAACAGGACCAATGAACACTGAAGCTTTCTTT.

The chain is built from TRBV5-1 and TRBJ2-1, with D maybe TRBD1 (7 bases). V dropped 2 bases and J dropped 3 bases, with 15 bases sitting between them. CDR3 length: 16 residues. Germline CDR1 reads SGHRS; CDR2 reads YFSETQ. CDR3 bases: TGCGCCAGCAGCTTTCCATCAGGGGGGATCTACAATGAGCAGTTCTTC. Translating gives CASSFPSGGIYNEQFF.

This sequence joins TRBV2 and TRBJ1-2; 7 positions match TRBD1. The CDR3 totals 15 residues. Germline V gene sequence: CDR1 SNHLY, CDR2 FYNNEI. V was pared by 3 bases and J by 8 bases, with 12 bases of the junction left unmatched. The DNA for the CDR3 is TGTGCCAGCAGTGAGAGGGGGCAGGGGGTGTCCGGCTACACCTTC. Its protein product is CASSERGQGVSGYTF.

The chain employs TRBV27 and TRBJ1-1; 8 bases map to TRBD1. With V trimmed by 5 bases and J by 0 bases, 5 bases remained unmatched. Germline assignment: CDR1 MNHEY and CDR2 SMNVEV (reference sequence). The CDR3 runs 15 residues. CDR3 bases: TGTGCCAGCAGTCGGGGACAGGAAATGAACACTGAAGCTTTCTTT. It specifies CASSRGQEMNTEAFF.